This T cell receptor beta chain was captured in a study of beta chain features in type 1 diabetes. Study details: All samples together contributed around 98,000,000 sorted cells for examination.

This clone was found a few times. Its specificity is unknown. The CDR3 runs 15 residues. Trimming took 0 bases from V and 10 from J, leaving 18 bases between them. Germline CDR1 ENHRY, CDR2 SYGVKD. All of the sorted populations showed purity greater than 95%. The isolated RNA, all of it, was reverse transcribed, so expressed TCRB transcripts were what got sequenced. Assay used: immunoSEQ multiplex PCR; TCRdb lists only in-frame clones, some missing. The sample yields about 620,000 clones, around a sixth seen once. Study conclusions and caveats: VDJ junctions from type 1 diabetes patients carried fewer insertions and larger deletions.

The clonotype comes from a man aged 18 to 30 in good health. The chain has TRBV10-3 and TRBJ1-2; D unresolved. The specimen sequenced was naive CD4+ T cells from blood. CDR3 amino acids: CAISESGGARAPYTF. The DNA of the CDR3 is TGTGCCATCAGTGAGTCGGGTGGAGCCCGAGCCCCCTACACCTTC.